These 10 T cell receptor beta chains were sequenced from one sample in a study of OX40 agonist ivuxolimab in advanced cancers. The repertoire was sequenced with immunoSEQ multiplex PCR; TCRdb's copy has only in-frame clones and lacks some. The table records 25,000 to 30,000 clones, more than 70% of them present only once. Specimen: CD4+ or CD8+ T cells sorted from blood, collected in a trial of the OX40 agonist ivuxolimab. The source is an adult with an advanced solid tumor such as melanoma, head and neck, liver or kidney cancer.

The chain uses TRBV4-1 and TRBJ1-4, with 9 bases lining up with TRBD1. Germline V gives CDR1 MGHRA, CDR2 YSYEKL. This CDR3 comprises 15 residues. V dropped 2 bases and J dropped 5; count of bases not matched to a gene: 3. The CDR3 protein is CASSQSGTGNEKLFF. CDR3 nucleotides: TGCGCCAGCAGCCAATCCGGGACAGGGAATGAAAAACTGTTTTTT.

The chain recombines TRBV15 with TRBJ2-5, with TRBD2 identical over 11 bases. Germline trimming cut 5 bases from V and 3 bases from J; bases unmatched to any gene: 8. CDR1 LNHNV and CDR2 YYDKDF come from the germline V gene (reference sequence). The CDR3 runs to 16 residues. Here the CDR3 DNA reads TGTGCCACCAGCCTGTTAGCGGGGGGGCTAGAAGAGACCCAGTACTTC. Residues: CATSLLAGGLEETQYF.

This clone was detected only a few times. The gene calls are TRBV30 and TRBJ2-3; D is ambiguous. The CDR3 spans 11 residues. Trimming removed 5 bases at V and 9 bases at J, with 12 bases between. From germline, CDR1 is GTSNPN and CDR2 SVGIG (reference sequence). CDR3 loop: CAWDAALTQYF. The CDR3 DNA is TGTGCCTGGGACGCCGCGCTCACGCAGTATTTT. Filled out from reference TRBV30 and TRBJ2-3, the complete variable domain reads SQTIHQWPATLVQPVGSPLSLECTVEGTSNPNLYWYRQAAGRGLQLLFYSVGIGQISSEVPQNLSASRPQDRQFILSSKKLLLSDSGFYLCAWDAALTQYFGPGTRLTVL.

This sequence joins TRBV11-2 and TRBJ2-1; 9 nucleotides match TRBD2. This CDR3 contains 15 residues. J was trimmed by 7 bases and V by 4 bases; bases with no gene match: 8. The germline V gene encodes CDR1 SGHAT and CDR2 FQNNGV. Here the CDR3 DNA reads TGTGCCAGCAGCTCATTAGCGGGAGTGGGGAATGAGCAGTTCTTC. Translated, it gives CASSSLAGVGNEQFF.

This clone is a singleton in its sample. The chain combines TRBV21-1 with TRBJ2-3; the table's D call, TRBD2, has no DNA check behind it. TRBV21-1 is a known pseudogene. The CDR3 runs 22 residues. The CDR3 coding sequence is TGTGCCAGCAGCAAAGAGAGGAGCGGGGCTAGCGGGAGGGGTTTTAGCACAGATACGCAGTATTTT. It yields the protein CASSKERSGASGRGFSTDTQYF.

CDR3 region: CASSQRTSGGPYNEQFF. CDR3 sequence (DNA): TGCGCCAGCAGCCAGAGGACTAGCGGGGGGCCATACAATGAGCAGTTCTTC. V and J are TRBV4-1 and TRBJ2-1; TRBD2 matches 14 bases. V was clipped by 3 bases and J by 4 bases; unmatched bases: 5. The CDR3 loop spans 17 amino acids. CDR1 and CDR2 (germline): MGHRA, YSYEKL.

The rearrangement uses TRBV7-2 and TRBJ1-2, with 10 bases that match TRBD1. The J segment lost 5 bases and the V segment lost 0 bases, leaving 9 bases of the junction unmatched. The CDR3 has 17 amino acids. Germline-derived CDR1 and CDR2 are SGHTA and FQGNSA. Written as DNA, the CDR3 is TGTGCCAGCAGCTTAGCGGCGACAGGGGGCTTAGTATATGGCTACACCTTC. Amino acid sequence: CASSLAATGGLVYGYTF.

The chain carries TRBV2 and TRBJ2-1; 9 positions match TRBD1. The V gene end was trimmed by 0 bases and the J gene end by 8 bases; junction bases not matched to a gene: 8. Germline assignment: CDR1 SNHLY and CDR2 FYNNEI. The CDR3 loop spans 16 amino acids. This chain's CDR3 is CASSEAGTGRFDEQFF. CDR3 nucleotides: TGTGCCAGCAGTGAAGCTGGGACAGGGAGGTTCGATGAGCAGTTCTTC.

V and J are TRBV13 and TRBJ2-1; 11 bases match TRBD2. V dropped 7 bases and J dropped 3; count of bases not matched to a gene: 8. CDR3 length equals 16 residues. Per the germline V gene, CDR1 is PRHDT and CDR2 is FYEKMQ (reference sequence). CDR3 loop: CASTMRGLAVYNEQFF. CDR3 in DNA: TGTGCCAGCACCATGAGGGGACTAGCGGTCTACAATGAGCAGTTCTTC.

The chain joins TRBV10-3 to TRBJ1-3, with TRBD1 matching over 7 bases. The CDR3 runs 15 residues. Germline V gene data show CDR1 as ENHRY and CDR2 as SYGVKD. Unmatched junction bases numbered 8, after V lost 6 bases and J lost 3 bases. For the CDR3, the DNA is TGTGCCATCAGAGCAACAGGGGAGAGTGGAAACACCATATATTTT. It encodes CAIRATGESGNTIYF.